This TCR beta chain came from a study of T cell repertoires in cytomegalovirus infection. Background on the study: Through public TCR beta signatures, both CMV infection and matching HLA type were indicated. Study-level points and caveats: Frequencies of public TCR beta families were cumulated, and this identified carriers of CMV plus the relevant HLA. The ex vivo response was dominated by HLA-C-restricted CMV-specific TCR beta clonotypes.

MiXCR was run by TCRdb on the reads, yielding one entry per CDR3 protein. The table records approximately 250,000 distinct CDR3 sequences, roughly 6.5% of them present only once. J lost 6 bases, V lost 3 bases, and 8 bases had no gene match. This CDR3 spans 14 amino acids. This clonotype was seen repeatedly, ten times or more. Its antigen is currently unknown. The chain carries TRBV12-3 or TRBV12-4 and TRBJ2-7, with 7 bases lining up with TRBD1. Sequences were obtained from PBMCs. The origin of this receptor is a human donor in good health (CMV status not recorded). Some clones in this sample may be carry-over from other donors' samples. CDR3: CASSFRPGGSEQYF. The CDR3 bases are TGTGCCAGCAGTTTTCGTCCAGGGGGAAGCGAGCAGTACTTC.